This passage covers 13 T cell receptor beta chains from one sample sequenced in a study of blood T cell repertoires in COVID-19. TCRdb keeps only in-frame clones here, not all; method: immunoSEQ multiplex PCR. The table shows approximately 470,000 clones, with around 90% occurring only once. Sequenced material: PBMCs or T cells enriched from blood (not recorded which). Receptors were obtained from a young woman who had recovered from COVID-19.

The CDR3 reads CASSLERGREIQYF. The CDR3 nucleotides are TGTGCCAGCAGCTTGGAACGAGGGAGGGAGATTCAGTACTTC. This rearrangement joins TRBV7-2 to TRBJ2-4, with 7 nucleotides matching TRBD2. Germline assignment: CDR1 SGHTA and CDR2 FQGNSA. V lost 3 bases to trimming and J lost 10 bases; unmatched junction nucleotides: 9. The length of the CDR3 is 14 residues.

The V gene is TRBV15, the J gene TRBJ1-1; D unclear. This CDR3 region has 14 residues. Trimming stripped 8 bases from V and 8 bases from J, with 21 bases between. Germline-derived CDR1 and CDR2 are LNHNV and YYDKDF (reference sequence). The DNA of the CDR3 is TGTGCCACCTCCTTCCCCCTTAGGCAGGCGGAAGCTTTCTTT. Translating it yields CATSFPLRQAEAFF.

The CDR3 region is CASSPDRNYGYTF. CDR3 coding DNA: TGTGCCAGCAGCCCTGACAGGAACTATGGCTACACCTTC. The V call is TRBV5-6, the J call TRBJ1-2, with D possibly TRBD1 on 6 matching bases. Trimming shortened V by 4 bases and J by 2 bases, and 9 bases separated the two germline ends. The CDR3 is 13 residues long. Germline loops: CDR1 SGHDT, CDR2 YYEEEE. The variable domain in full, with the rest retrieved from reference TRBV5-6 and TRBJ1-2, is DAGVTQSPTHLIKTRGQQVTLRCSPKSGHDTVSWYQQALGQGPQFIFQYYEEEERQRGNFPDRFSGHQFPNYSSELNVNALLLGDSALYLCASSPDRNYGYTFGSGTRLTVV.

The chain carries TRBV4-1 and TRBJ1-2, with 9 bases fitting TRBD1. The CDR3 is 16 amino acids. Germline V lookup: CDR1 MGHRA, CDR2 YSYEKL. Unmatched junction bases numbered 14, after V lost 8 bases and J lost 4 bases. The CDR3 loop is CASREGDRDIGYGYTF. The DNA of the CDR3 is TGCGCCAGCCGGGAGGGGGACAGGGATATAGGCTATGGCTACACCTTC.

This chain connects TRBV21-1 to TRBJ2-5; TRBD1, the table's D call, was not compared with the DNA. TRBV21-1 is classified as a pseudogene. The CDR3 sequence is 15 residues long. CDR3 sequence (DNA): TGTGCCAGCTTAGAGACGACAGGGGACGAAGAGACCCAGTACTTC. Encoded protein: CASLETTGDEETQYF.

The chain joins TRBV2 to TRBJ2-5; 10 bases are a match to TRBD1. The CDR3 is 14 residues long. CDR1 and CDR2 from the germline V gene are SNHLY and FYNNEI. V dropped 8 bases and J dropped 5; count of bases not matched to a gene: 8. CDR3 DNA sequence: TGTGCCAGCGGGGGACAGGGGCGCTGGGAGACCCAGTACTTC. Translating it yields CASGGQGRWETQYF.

The CDR3 DNA follows: TGTGCCAGCAGTTTAGAGGCATCCGGGGAGCTGTTTTTT. Its protein product is CASSLEASGELFF. The V and J genes are TRBV6-5 and TRBJ2-2; no firm D call. The V gene's germline CDR1 is MNHEY and CDR2 SVGAGI. With 4 bases removed from V and 6 bases from J, the gap between germline ends came to 9 bases. This CDR3 has 13 amino acids.

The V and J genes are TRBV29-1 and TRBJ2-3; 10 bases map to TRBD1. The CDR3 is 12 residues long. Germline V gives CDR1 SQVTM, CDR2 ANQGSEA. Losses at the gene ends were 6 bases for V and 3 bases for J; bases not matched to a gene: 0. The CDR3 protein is CSVGQGTDTQYF. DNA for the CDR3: TGCAGCGTGGGACAGGGGACAGATACGCAGTATTTT.

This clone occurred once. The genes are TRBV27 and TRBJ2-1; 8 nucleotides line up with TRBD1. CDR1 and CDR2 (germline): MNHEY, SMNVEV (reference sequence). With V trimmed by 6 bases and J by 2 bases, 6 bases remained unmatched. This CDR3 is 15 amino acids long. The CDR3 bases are TGTGCCAGCAGACCGACAGGGGACCCCTACAATGAGCAGTTCTTC. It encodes CASRPTGDPYNEQFF.

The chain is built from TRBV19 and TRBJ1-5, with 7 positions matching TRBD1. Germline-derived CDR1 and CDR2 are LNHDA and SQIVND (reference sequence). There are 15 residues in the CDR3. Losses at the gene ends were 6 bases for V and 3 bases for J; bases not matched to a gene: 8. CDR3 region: CASSRTGANNQPQHF. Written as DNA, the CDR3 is TGTGCCAGTAGCCGAACAGGGGCGAACAATCAGCCCCAGCATTTT.

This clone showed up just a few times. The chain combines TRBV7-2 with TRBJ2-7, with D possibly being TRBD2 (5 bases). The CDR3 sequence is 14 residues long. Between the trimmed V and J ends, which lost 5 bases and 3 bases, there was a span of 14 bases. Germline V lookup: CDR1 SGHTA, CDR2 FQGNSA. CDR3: CASSPPGRNYEQYF. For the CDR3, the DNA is TGTGCCAGCAGCCCCCCGGGGAGAAACTACGAGCAGTACTTC. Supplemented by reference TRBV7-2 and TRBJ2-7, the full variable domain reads GAGVSQSPSNKVTEKGKDVELRCDPISGHTALYWYRQSLGQGLEFLIYFQGNSAPDKSGLPSDRFSAERTGGSVSTLTIQRTQQEDSAVYLCASSPPGRNYEQYFGPGTRLTVT.

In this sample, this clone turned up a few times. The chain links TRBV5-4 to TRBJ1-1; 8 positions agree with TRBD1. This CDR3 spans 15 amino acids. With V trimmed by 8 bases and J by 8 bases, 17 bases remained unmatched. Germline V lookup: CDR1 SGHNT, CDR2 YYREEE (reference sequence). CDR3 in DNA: TGTGCCAGTACCAGGGGGCAAGGTCTATCAGGGGAAGCTTTCTTT. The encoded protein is CASTRGQGLSGEAFF.

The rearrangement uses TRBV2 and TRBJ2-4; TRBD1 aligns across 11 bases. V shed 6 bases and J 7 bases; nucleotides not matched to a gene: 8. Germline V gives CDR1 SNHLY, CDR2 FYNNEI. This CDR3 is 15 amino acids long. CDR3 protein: CASRRGQGAGNIQYF. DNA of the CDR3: TGTGCCAGCAGGCGCGGACAGGGGGCAGGGAACATTCAGTACTTC.